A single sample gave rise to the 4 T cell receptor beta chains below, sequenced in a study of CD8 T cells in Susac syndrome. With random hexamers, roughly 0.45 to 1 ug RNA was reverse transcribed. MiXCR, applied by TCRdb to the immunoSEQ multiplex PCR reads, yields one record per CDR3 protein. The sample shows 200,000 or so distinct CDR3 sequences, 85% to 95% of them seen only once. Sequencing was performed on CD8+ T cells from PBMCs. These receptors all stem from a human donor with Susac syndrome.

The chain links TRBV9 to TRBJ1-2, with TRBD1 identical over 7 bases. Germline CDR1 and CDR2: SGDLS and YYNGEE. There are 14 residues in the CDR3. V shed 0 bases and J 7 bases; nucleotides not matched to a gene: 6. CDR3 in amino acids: CASSVDDRVGGYTF. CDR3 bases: TGTGCCAGCAGCGTAGATGACAGGGTTGGTGGCTACACCTTC. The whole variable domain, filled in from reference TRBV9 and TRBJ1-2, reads DSGVTQTPKHLITATGQRVTLRCSPRSGDLSVYWYQQSLDQGLQFLIQYYNGEERAKGNILERFSAQQFPDLHSELNLSSLELGDSALYFCASSVDDRVGGYTFGSGTRLTVV.

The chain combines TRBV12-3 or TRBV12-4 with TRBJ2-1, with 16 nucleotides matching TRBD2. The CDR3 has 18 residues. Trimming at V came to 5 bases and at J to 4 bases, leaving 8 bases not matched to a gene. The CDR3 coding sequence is TGTGCCAGCAGTGGTGAGGGACTAGCGGGGGGGCGATACAATGAGCAGTTCTTC. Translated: CASSGEGLAGGRYNEQFF.

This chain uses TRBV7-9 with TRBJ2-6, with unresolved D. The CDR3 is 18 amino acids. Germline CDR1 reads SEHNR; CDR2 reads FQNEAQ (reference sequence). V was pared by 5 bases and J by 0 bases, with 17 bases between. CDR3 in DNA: TGTGCCAGCAGCCCCCTAATCATTCGGACCTCTGGGGCCAACGTCCTGACTTTC. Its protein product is CASSPLIIRTSGANVLTF.

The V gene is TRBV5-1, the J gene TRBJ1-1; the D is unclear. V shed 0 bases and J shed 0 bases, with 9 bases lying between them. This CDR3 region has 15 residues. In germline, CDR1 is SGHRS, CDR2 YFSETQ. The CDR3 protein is CASSLEEKMNTEAFF. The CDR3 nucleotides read TGCGCCAGCAGCTTGGAGGAGAAGATGAACACTGAAGCTTTCTTT.